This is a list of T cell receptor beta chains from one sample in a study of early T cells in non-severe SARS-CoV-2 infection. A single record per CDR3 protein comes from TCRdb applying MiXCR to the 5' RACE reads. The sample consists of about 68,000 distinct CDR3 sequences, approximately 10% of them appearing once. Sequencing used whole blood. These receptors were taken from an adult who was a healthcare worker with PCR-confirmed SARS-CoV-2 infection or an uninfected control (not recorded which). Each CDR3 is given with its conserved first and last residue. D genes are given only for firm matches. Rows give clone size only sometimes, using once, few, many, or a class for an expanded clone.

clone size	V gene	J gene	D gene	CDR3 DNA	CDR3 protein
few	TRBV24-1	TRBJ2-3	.	TGTGCCACCAGTGATTACAGAAGCACAGATACGCAGTATTTT	CATSDYRSTDTQYF
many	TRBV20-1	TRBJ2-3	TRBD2	TGCAGTGCTTTTCGGACTAGCGGGAGCACAGATACGCAGTATTTT	CSAFRTSGSTDTQYF
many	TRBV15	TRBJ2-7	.	TGTGCCACGCAGGGGCCCTCTTTCTACGAGCAGTACTTC	CATQGPSFYEQYF
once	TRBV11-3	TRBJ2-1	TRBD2	TGTGCCAGCAGCTTAGATGCGACTAGCGAGAATGAGCAGTTCTTC	CASSLDATSENEQFF
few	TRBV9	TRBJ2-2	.	TGTGCCAGCAGCGATAAGATTATTGCTACCCTGAACACCGGGGAGCTGTTTTTT	CASSDKIIATLNTGELFF
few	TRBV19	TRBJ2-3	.	TGTGCCAGTAGGTCTCCGGGAGTTAGAGATACGCAGTATTTT	CASRSPGVRDTQYF
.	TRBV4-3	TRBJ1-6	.	TGCGCCAGCAGCCAAGGGGTACAGGAGAATTCACCCCTCCACTTT	CASSQGVQENSPLHF
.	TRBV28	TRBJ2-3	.	TGTGCCAGTTTGGCCGCCCAAAATACGCAGTATTTT	CASLAAQNTQYF
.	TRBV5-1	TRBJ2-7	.	TGCGCCAGCAGTCGTATCAGGGAAGGCGAGCAGTACTTC	CASSRIREGEQYF
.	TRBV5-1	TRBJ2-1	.	TGCGCCAGCAGGCACTTGGGCGCGGGACTGGGGAACAATGAGCAGTTCTTC	CASRHLGAGLGNNEQFF
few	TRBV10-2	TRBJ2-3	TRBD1	TGCGCCAGCAGAGTAGGGGGCTCTCCAGATACGCAGTATTTT	CASRVGGSPDTQYF
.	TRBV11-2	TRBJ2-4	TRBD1	TGTGCCAGCAGCTCTATAAGACAGGGGGTCATTCAGTACTTC	CASSSIRQGVIQYF
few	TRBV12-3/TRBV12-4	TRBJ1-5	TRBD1	TGTGCCAGCAGTCCAGGACAGGGGGGGATTCAGCCCCAGCATTTT	CASSPGQGGIQPQHF
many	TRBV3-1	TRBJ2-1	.	TGTGCCAGCAGCCAAGGGGGGTTCAATGAGCAGTTCTTC	CASSQGGFNEQFF
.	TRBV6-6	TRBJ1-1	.	TGTGCCAGCAGTTACCCCGACAGGTATGAAGCTTTCTTT	CASSYPDRYEAFF
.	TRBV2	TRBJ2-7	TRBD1	TGTGCCAGCTCACCGGGACAGGGTTATTACGAGCAGTACTTC	CASSPGQGYYEQYF
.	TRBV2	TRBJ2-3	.	TGTGCCAGCACTTTTGGGCGGGTTGAAAGCACAGATACGCAGTATTTT	CASTFGRVESTDTQYF
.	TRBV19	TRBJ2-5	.	TGTGCCAGTAGTGATCAGGGGACCCTAGCCTCGTACCAAGAGACCCAGTACTTC	CASSDQGTLASYQETQYF
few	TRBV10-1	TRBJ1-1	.	TGCGCCAGCAGTGAGGACCCTCTCAGCACTGAAGCTTTCTTT	CASSEDPLSTEAFF
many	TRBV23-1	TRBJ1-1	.	TGCGCCAGCAGTCATCCGGGACCGATGAACACTGAAGCTTTCTTT	CASSHPGPMNTEAFF
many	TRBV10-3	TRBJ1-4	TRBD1	TGTGCCATCAGTGAGACCGGGACAGCGATCAATGAAAAACTGTTTTTT	CAISETGTAINEKLFF
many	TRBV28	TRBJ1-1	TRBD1	TGTGCCAGCAGTACATATTGGGACAGCACACCTGAAGCTTTCTTT	CASSTYWDSTPEAFF
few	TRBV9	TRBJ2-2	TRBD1	TGTGCCAGCAGCGGGACAGGGGGCTTTTACACCGGGGAGCTGTTTTTT	CASSGTGGFYTGELFF
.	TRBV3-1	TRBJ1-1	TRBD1	TGTGCCAGCAGCCAATTCGGGACAGCCAACACTGAAGCTTTCTTT	CASSQFGTANTEAFF
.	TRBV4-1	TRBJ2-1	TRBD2	TGCGCCAGCAGTTTCCAGCGGGGTAGCTCCTACAATGAGCAGTTCTTC	CASSFQRGSSYNEQFF
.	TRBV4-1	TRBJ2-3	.	TGCGCCAGCAGCCAAGTGGGGACAGATACGCAGTATTTT	CASSQVGTDTQYF
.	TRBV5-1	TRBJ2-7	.	TGCGCCAGCAGCTTGATAGCGGCCGAGGGAGAGCAGTACTTC	CASSLIAAEGEQYF
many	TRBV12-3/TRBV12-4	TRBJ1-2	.	TGTGCCAGCAGTCCCCTCCAGGGACCCGATCCTCTCGATGGCTACACCTTC	CASSPLQGPDPLDGYTF
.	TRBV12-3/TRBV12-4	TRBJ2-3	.	TGTGCCAGCAGTTACGGGACTTCAGATACGCAGTATTTT	CASSYGTSDTQYF
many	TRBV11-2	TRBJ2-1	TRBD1	TGTGCCAGCGGGGGACAGGGCTACAATGAGCAGTTCTTC	CASGGQGYNEQFF
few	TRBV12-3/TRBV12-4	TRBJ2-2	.	TGTGCCAGCAGGATGGACAGACGGACCGGGGAGCTGTTTTTT	CASRMDRRTGELFF
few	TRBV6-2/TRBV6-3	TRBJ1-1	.	TGTGCCAGCAGTTACCGTCCGAACACTGAAGCTTTCTTT	CASSYRPNTEAFF
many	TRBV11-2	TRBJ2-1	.	TGTGCCAGCAGCTTACGTCAGGGAAATGAGCAGTTCTTC	CASSLRQGNEQFF
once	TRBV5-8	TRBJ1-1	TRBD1	TGTGCCAGCAGCTACAGGGGTAGCGGCACTGAAGCTTTCTTT	CASSYRGSGTEAFF
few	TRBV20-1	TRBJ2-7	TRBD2	TGCAGTGCTAAGGGACTAGTTGACTACGAGCAGTACTTC	CSAKGLVDYEQYF
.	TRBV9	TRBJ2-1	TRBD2	TGTGCCAGCAGCGACGGGACTAACAATGAGCAGTTCTTC	CASSDGTNNEQFF
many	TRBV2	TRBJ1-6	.	TGTGCCAGCGTGGGACGGAGACAAAATTCACCCCTCCACTTT	CASVGRRQNSPLHF
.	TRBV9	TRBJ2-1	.	TGTGCCAGCAGCACCCTCGCGGGGTCTGTCAATGAGCAGTTCTTC	CASSTLAGSVNEQFF
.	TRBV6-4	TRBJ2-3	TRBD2	TGTGCCAGCAGTGATGCAGCGGGAGGAGCCACAGATACGCAGTATTTT	CASSDAAGGATDTQYF
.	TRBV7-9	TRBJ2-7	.	TGTGCCAGCAGCTTTGGGGGAATGCTCTACGAGCAGTACTTC	CASSFGGMLYEQYF
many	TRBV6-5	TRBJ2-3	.	TGTGCCAGCAGTTACTTCAGAAAGCCGGATACGCAGTATTTT	CASSYFRKPDTQYF
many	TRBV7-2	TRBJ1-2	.	TGTGCCAGCAGCCCTCAAGGTGGCTCACTCCACTTC	CASSPQGGSLHF
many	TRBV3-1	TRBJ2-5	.	TGTGCCAGCAGCCCCCTCTTTGAGACCCAGTACTTC	CASSPLFETQYF
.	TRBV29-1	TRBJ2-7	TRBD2	TGCAGCCCCGGGACTAGCGGGTCCTACGAGCAGTACTTC	CSPGTSGSYEQYF
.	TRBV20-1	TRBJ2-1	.	TGCAGTGCAACCGGGACGAAACACAATGAGCAGTTCTTC	CSATGTKHNEQFF
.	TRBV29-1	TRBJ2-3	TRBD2	TGCAGCGTTGCTAGCGGGGGACGCACAGATACGCAGTATTTT	CSVASGGRTDTQYF
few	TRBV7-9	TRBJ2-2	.	TGTGCCAGCAGCTTCGCACCCGGGAACACCGGGGAGCTGTTTTTT	CASSFAPGNTGELFF
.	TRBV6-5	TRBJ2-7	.	TGTGCCAGCAGTTACTCTAACAGGGCTTGGGAGCAGTACTTC	CASSYSNRAWEQYF
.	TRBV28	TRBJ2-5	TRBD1	TGTGCCAGCAGTTTATATTGGGGACAGCAAGAGACCCAGTACTTC	CASSLYWGQQETQYF